Given below is one TCR beta chain in context. The germline CDR1 and CDR2 sequences are SGHTA and FQGNSA. V lost 5 bases and J 1 base, leaving 17 bases between the germline ends. The CDR3 sequence is 16 residues long. These data belong to a study of blood T cell repertoires in COVID-19. Here immunoSEQ multiplex PCR was the method, and the copy in TCRdb shows in-frame clones only, minus some. The repertoire holds approximately 210,000 clones, with more than 75% as singletons. Sequencing was performed on peripheral blood. The TCR was taken from a human donor in a cohort sampled during active COVID-19. J is TRBJ1-2 and V is TRBV7-2, with no clear D. The CDR3 protein is CASSPRSPGYNYGYTF. In DNA form, the CDR3 reads TGTGCCAGCAGCCCCAGATCCCCTGGTTATAACTATGGCTACACCTTC.